This T cell receptor (beta chain) comes out of a study of blood T cell repertoires in COVID-19. Study-wide context: Samples of COVID-19 (acute and convalescent) were obtained from the United States, Italy and Spain.

The CDR3 spans 14 residues. The ends were cut back, 1 base at V and 0 bases at J, with 6 bases in the middle. Germline V gene data show CDR1 as LNHDA and CDR2 as SQIVND (reference sequence). Here immunoSEQ multiplex PCR was the method, and the copy in TCRdb shows in-frame clones only, minus some. Of 80,000 to 90,000 clones in the sample, approximately 86% were seen once. The rearrangement links TRBV19 to TRBJ1-1; possible D gene TRBD1, 6 bases. Sequences were obtained from peripheral blood. The TCR comes from a man older than 75 with active or convalescent COVID-19. As DNA, the CDR3 is TGTGCCAGTAGTATAGGACAGGTGAACACTGAAGCTTTCTTT. Translated: CASSIGQVNTEAFF.